In its sample, the clone carrying this T cell receptor (beta chain) was seen many times. CDR3 size: 13 residues. Trimming removed 3 bases at V and 6 bases at J, with 10 bases between. Per germline, CDR1 MDHEN and CDR2 SYDVKM. This record belongs to a study of T cells in Graves' hyperthyroidism and ophthalmopathy. What was amplified from RNA transcripts were TCR beta CDR3 regions. RT-PCR in the first round (using the HTBI primer set) targeted the TCR CDR3. TCRdb re-derived calls from the multiplex PCR reads in MiXCR, one entry per CDR3 protein. This sample has under 350,000 distinct CDR3 sequences, with over 15% found just once.

The sequence was obtained from an older woman with Graves' ophthalmopathy. This chain connects TRBV28 to TRBJ2-3; D call uncertain. The specimen was blood. CDR3 region: CASSLAPFDTQYF. The CDR3 DNA is TGTGCCAGCAGTTTGGCCCCGTTTGATACGCAGTATTTT.